Listed here are 5 T cell receptor beta chains from one sample, sequenced in a study of blood T cell repertoires in COVID-19. Sequencing used immunoSEQ multiplex PCR; TCRdb keeps in-frame clones, though not all of them. There are about 300,000 clones in the sample; around 89% occur only once, and 5% to 7.5% lies in the top ten. Specimen: peripheral blood. The receptor source for this set is a man between 18 and 35 years old who had recovered from COVID-19.

This rearrangement joins TRBV4-3 to TRBJ1-2; D is perhaps TRBD1 (5 bases). Between the trimmed V and J ends, which lost 3 bases and 2 bases, there was a span of 22 bases. From germline, CDR1 is LGHNA and CDR2 YSLEER. The CDR3 length is 18 residues. As DNA, the CDR3 is TGCGCCAGCAGCCAGAGAGGCCAGTCGACAGATCCCAACTATGGCTACACCTTC. Its protein product is CASSQRGQSTDPNYGYTF.

Points on this clone: This CDR3 is also generated by other DNA sequences in the sample. This chain links TRBV7-3 with TRBJ2-3, with TRBD2 identical over 10 bases. This CDR3 region has 15 residues. J was trimmed by 4 bases and V by 2 bases; bases with no gene match: 3. CDR1 and CDR2 from the germline V gene are SGHTA and FQGTGA. The DNA for the CDR3 is TGTGCCAGCAGCTTACTAGCGGGGGCCGCAGATACGCAGTATTTT. This gives the protein CASSLLAGAADTQYF.

With respect to this clone: The same CDR3 also results from other DNA sequences found in this sample. This rearrangement joins TRBV3-1 (or the pseudogene TRBV3-2) to TRBJ1-2; 7 positions agree with TRBD1. Per the germline V gene, CDR1 is LGHDT and CDR2 is YNNKEL (reference sequence). V lost 3 bases and J lost 2; bases outside the gene matches: 0. This CDR3 is 13 amino acids long. The CDR3 sequence is CASSQDRNYGYTF. CDR3 bases: TGTGCCAGCAGCCAGGACAGGAACTATGGCTACACCTTC.

The chain has TRBV5-1 and TRBJ2-3, with TRBD2 matching 13 bases. Germline loops: CDR1 SGHRS, CDR2 YFSETQ. The V segment lost 2 bases and the J segment 1 base; nucleotides outside the gene matches: 1. The CDR3 contains 16 residues. CDR3 protein: CASSFGTSGGTDTQYF. DNA for the CDR3: TGCGCCAGCAGCTTCGGGACTAGCGGGGGCACAGATACGCAGTATTTT.

This clone showed up just once. The chain couples TRBV7-9 to TRBJ2-2, with TRBD2 identical over 11 bases. The germline CDR1 and CDR2 sequences are SEHNR and FQNEAQ (reference sequence). The CDR3 has 17 residues. V trimming: 4 bases; J trimming: 3 bases; junction bases outside the gene matches: 7. The CDR3 reads CASSSTSGGPYTGELFF. Here the CDR3 DNA reads TGTGCCAGCAGCTCCACTAGCGGGGGACCCTACACCGGGGAGCTGTTTTTT.